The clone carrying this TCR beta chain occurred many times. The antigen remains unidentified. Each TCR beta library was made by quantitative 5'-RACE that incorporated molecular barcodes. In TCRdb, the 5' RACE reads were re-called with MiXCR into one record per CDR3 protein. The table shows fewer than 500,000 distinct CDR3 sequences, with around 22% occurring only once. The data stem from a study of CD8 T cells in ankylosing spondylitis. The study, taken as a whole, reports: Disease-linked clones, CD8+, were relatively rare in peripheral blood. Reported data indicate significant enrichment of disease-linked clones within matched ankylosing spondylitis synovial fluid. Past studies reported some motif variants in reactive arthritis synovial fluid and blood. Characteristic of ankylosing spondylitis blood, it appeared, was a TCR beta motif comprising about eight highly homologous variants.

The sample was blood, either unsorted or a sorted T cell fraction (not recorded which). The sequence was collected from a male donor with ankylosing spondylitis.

CDR3 residues: CSVELVSRHTQYF. The CDR3 DNA follows: TGCAGCGTTGAACTTGTGTCTCGGCATACGCAGTATTTT. The chain is built from TRBV29-1 and TRBJ2-3; D gene ambiguous. The CDR3 is 13 residues long. Germline V gene data show CDR1 as SQVTM and CDR2 as ANQGSEA. The V and J ends lost 2 bases and 7 bases respectively, with 13 bases between them.